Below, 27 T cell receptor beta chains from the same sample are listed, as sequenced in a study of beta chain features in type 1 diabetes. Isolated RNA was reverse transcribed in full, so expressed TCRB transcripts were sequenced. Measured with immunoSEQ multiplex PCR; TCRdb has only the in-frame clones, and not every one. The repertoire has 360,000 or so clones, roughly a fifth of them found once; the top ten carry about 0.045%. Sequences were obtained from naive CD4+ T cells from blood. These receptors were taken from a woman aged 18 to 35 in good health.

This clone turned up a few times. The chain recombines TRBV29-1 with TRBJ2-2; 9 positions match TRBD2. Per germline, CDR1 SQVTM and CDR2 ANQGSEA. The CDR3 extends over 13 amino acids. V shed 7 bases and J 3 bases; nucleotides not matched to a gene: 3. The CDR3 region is CSAKRGDTGELFF. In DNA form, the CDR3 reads TGCAGCGCCAAGCGGGGGGACACCGGGGAGCTGTTTTTT.

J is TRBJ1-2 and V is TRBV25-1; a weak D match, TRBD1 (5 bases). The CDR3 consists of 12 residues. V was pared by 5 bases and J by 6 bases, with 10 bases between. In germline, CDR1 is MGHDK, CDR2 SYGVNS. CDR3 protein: CASSPGLDGYTF. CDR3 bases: TGTGCCAGCAGTCCAGGGTTGGATGGCTACACCTTC.

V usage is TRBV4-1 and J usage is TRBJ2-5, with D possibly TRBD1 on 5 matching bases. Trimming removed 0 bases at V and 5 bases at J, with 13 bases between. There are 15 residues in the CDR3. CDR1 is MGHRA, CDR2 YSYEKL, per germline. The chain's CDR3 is CASSQEGKGPETQYF. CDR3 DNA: TGCGCCAGCAGCCAAGAAGGGAAGGGGCCCGAGACCCAGTACTTC.

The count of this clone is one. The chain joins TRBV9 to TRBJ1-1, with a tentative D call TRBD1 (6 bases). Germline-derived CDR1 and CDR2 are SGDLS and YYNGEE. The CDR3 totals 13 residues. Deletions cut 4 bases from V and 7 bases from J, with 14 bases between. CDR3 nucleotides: TGTGCCAGCAGCCCCCGACAGGACTTTGAAGCTTTCTTT. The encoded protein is CASSPRQDFEAFF.

The chain's CDR3 is CASSSRTSGTYEQYF. CDR3 coding DNA: TGTGCCAGCAGCTCCAGGACTAGCGGGACCTACGAGCAGTACTTC. V and J are TRBV7-9 and TRBJ2-7, with 12 bases lining up with TRBD2. Trimming removed 4 bases from V and 2 bases from J; junction bases left unmatched: 3. The CDR3 sequence is 15 residues long. CDR1 and CDR2 (germline): SEHNR, FQNEAQ (reference sequence).

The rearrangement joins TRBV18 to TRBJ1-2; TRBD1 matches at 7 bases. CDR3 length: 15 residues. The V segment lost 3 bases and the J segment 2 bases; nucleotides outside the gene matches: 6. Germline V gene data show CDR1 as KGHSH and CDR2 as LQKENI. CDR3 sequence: CASSPTGAQNYGYTF. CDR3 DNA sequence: TGTGCCAGCTCACCCACAGGGGCGCAAAACTATGGCTACACCTTC.

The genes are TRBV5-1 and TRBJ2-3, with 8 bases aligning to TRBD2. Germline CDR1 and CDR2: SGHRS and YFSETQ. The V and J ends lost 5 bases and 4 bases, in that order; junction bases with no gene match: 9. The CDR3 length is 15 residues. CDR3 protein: CASSFPSGLADTQYF. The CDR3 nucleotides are TGCGCCAGCAGTTTCCCTAGCGGGTTAGCAGATACGCAGTATTTT.

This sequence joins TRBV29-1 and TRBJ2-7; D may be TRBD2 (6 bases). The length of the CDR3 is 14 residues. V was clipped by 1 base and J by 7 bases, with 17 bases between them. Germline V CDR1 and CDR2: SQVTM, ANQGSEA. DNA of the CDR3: TGCAGCGTTGAAGGAGCCAACAGCGGGCGGGAGCAGTACTTC. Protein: CSVEGANSGREQYF.

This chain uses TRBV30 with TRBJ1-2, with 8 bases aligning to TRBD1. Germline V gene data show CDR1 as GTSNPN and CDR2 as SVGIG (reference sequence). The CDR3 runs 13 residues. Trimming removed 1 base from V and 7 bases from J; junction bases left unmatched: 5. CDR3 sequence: CAWSGQGLSGYTF. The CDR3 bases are TGTGCCTGGAGTGGACAGGGGCTCAGTGGCTACACCTTC.

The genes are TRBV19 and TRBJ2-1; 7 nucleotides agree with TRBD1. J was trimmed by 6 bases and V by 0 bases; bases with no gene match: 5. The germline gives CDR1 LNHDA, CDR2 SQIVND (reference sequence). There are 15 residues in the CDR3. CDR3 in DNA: TGTGCCAGTAGTATAGAAAGGGGGCTGGTCAATGAGCAGTTCTTC. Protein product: CASSIERGLVNEQFF.

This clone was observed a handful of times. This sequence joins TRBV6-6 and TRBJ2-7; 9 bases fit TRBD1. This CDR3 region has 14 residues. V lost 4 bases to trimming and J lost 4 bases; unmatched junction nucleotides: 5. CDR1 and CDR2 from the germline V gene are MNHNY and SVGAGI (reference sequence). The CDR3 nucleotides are TGTGCCAGCAGTTCACAGGGGGCGCGGTACGAGCAGTACTTC. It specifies CASSSQGARYEQYF.

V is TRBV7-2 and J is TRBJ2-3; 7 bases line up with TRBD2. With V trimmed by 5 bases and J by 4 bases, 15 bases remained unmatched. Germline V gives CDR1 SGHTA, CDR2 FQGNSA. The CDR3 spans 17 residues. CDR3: CASSPHRGRAVADTQYF. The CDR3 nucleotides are TGTGCCAGCAGCCCTCATCGAGGGAGGGCGGTAGCAGATACGCAGTATTTT. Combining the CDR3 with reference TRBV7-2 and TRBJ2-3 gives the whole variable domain GAGVSQSPSNKVTEKGKDVELRCDPISGHTALYWYRQSLGQGLEFLIYFQGNSAPDKSGLPSDRFSAERTGGSVSTLTIQRTQQEDSAVYLCASSPHRGRAVADTQYFGPGTRLTVL.

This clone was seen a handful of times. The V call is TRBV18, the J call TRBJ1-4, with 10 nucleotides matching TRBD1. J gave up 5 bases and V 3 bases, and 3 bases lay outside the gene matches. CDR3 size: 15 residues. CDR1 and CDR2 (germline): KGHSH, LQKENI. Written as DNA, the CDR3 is TGTGCCAGCTCACCGGCGGGACAGGGGAATGAAAAACTGTTTTTT. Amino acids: CASSPAGQGNEKLFF. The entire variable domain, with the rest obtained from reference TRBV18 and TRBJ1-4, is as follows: NAGVMQNPRHLVRRRGQEARLRCSPMKGHSHVYWYRQLPEEGLKFMVYLQKENIIDESGMPKERFSAEFPKEGPSILRIQQVVRGDSAAYFCASSPAGQGNEKLFFGSGTQLSVL.

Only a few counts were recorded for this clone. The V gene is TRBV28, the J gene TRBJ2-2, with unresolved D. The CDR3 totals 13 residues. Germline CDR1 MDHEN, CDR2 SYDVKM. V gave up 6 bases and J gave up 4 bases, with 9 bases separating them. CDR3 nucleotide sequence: TGTGCCAGCAGACCAGCGAGCACCGGGGAGCTGTTTTTT. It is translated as CASRPASTGELFF.

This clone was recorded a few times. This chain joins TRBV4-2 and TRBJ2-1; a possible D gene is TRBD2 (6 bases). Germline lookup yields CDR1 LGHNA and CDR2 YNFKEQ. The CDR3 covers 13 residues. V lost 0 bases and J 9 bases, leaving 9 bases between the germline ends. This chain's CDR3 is CASSQDLGGEQFF. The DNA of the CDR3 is TGTGCCAGCAGCCAAGATTTGGGGGGTGAGCAGTTCTTC.

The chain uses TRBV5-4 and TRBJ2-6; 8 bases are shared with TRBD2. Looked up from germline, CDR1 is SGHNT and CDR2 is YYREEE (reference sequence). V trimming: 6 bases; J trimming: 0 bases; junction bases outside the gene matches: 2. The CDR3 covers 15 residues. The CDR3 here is CASTRGGSGANVLTF. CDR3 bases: TGTGCCAGCACCCGGGGGGGCTCTGGGGCCAACGTCCTGACTTTC.

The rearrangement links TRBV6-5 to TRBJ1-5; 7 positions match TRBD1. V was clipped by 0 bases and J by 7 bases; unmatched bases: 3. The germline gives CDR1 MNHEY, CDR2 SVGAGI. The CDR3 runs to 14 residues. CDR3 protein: CASSYSTGLQPQHF. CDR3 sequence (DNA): TGTGCCAGCAGTTACTCGACAGGGTTGCAGCCCCAGCATTTT.

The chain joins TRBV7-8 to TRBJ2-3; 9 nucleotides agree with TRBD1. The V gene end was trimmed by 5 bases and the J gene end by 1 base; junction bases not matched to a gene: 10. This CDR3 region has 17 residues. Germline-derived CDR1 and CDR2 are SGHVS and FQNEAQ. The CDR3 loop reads CASSQFLRDRGTDTQYF. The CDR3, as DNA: TGTGCCAGCAGCCAATTTCTCCGGGACAGGGGCACAGATACGCAGTATTTT.

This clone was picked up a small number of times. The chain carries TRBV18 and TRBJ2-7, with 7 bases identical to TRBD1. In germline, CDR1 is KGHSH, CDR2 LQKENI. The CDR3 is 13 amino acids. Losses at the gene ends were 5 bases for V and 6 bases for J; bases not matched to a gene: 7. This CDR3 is CASSVNRGPEQYF. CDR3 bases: TGTGCCAGCTCAGTAAACAGGGGCCCCGAGCAGTACTTC. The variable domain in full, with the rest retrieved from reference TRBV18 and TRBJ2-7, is NAGVMQNPRHLVRRRGQEARLRCSPMKGHSHVYWYRQLPEEGLKFMVYLQKENIIDESGMPKERFSAEFPKEGPSILRIQQVVRGDSAAYFCASSVNRGPEQYFGPGTRLTVT.

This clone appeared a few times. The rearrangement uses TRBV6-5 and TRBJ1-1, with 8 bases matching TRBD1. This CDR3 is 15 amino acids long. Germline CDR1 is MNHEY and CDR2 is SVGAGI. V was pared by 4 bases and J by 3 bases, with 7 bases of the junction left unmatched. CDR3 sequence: CASSLSGQGHTEAFF. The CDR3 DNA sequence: TGTGCCAGCAGTTTATCCGGACAGGGCCACACTGAAGCTTTCTTT.

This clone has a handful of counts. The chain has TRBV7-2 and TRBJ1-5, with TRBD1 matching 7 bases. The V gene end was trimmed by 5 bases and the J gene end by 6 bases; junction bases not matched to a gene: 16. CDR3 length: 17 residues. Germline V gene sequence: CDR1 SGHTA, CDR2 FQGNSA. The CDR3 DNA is TGTGCCAGCAGCCAGACAGGGTTCGGTCGGCTAGGTCAGCCCCAGCATTTT. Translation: CASSQTGFGRLGQPQHF.

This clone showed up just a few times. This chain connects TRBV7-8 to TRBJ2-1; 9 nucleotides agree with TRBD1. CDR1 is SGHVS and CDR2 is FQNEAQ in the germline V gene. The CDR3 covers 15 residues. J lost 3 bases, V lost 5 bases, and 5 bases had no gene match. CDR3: CASSRRTGDYNEQFF. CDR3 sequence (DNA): TGTGCCAGCAGCCGGAGGACAGGGGACTACAATGAGCAGTTCTTC.

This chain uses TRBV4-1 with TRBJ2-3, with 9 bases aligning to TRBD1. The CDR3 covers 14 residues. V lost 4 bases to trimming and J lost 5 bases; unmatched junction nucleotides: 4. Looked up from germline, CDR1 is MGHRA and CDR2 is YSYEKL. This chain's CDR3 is CASSPGTGRDTQYF. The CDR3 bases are TGCGCCAGCAGCCCAGGGACAGGGAGAGATACGCAGTATTTT.

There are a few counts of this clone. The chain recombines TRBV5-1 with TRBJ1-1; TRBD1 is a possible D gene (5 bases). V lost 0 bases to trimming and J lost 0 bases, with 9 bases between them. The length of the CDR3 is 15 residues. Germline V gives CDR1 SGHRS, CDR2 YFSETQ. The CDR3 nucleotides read TGCGCCAGCAGCTTGGTAAAGGGGATGAACACTGAAGCTTTCTTT. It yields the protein CASSLVKGMNTEAFF.

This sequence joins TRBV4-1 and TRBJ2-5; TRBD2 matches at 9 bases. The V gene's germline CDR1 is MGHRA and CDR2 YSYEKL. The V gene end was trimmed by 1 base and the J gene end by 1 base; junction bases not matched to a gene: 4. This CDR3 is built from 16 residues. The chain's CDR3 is CASSQGLAGPQETQYF. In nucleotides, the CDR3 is TGCGCCAGCAGCCAAGGGCTAGCGGGACCCCAAGAGACCCAGTACTTC.

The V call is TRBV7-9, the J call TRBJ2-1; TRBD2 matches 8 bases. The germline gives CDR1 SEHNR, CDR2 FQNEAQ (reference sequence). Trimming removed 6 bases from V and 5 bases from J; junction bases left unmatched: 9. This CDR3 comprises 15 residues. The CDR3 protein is CASRREASGHNEQFF. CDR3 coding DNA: TGTGCCAGCAGGCGGGAGGCTAGCGGGCACAATGAGCAGTTCTTC. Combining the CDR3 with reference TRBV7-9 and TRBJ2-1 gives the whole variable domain DTGVSQNPRHKITKRGQNVTFRCDPISEHNRLYWYRQTLGQGPEFLTYFQNEAQLEKSRLLSDRFSAERPKGSFSTLEIQRTEQGDSAMYLCASRREASGHNEQFFGPGTRLTVL.

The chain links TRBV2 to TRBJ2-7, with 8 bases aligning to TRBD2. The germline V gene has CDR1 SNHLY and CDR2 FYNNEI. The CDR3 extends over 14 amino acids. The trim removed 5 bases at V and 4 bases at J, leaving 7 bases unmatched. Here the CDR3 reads CASSRTGGEYEQYF. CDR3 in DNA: TGTGCCAGCAGTCGCACCGGGGGGGAATACGAGCAGTACTTC.